The 20 T cell receptor beta chains below all came from one sample that was sequenced in a study of identical twins. TCRdb passed the 5' RACE reads through MiXCR, listing each CDR3 protein once. The sample has 350,000 or so distinct CDR3 sequences, roughly 10% seen once. The sequenced sample was naive T cells sorted from blood. The source is a woman aged 45-60 years in good health.

This chain links TRBV27 with TRBJ2-7, with 9 bases fitting TRBD2. The CDR3 is 14 residues long. V lost 4 bases, J lost 7 bases, and 8 bases stayed unmatched. Germline V lookup: CDR1 MNHEY, CDR2 SMNVEV (reference sequence). Written as DNA, the CDR3 is TGTGCCAGCAGTTCAGTAGCGGGAGAGGTTGAGCAGTACTTC. Its translation is CASSSVAGEVEQYF.

This clonotype was detected a few times. J is TRBJ2-5 and V is TRBV11-2; 12 positions agree with TRBD2. This CDR3 is built from 22 residues. Unmatched junction bases numbered 23, after V lost 1 base and J lost 5 bases. CDR1 and CDR2 from the germline V gene are SGHAT and FQNNGV. The CDR3 sequence: CASSLAALGLAGNKKGMETQYF. CDR3 DNA sequence: TGTGCCAGCAGCTTAGCTGCTTTGGGACTAGCGGGTAATAAGAAGGGGATGGAGACCCAGTACTTC.

The sample holds many counts of this clonotype. V gene TRBV29-1 combines with J gene TRBJ2-1; TRBD1 matches at 8 bases. Germline loops: CDR1 SQVTM, CDR2 ANQGSEA. J lost 7 bases, V lost 5 bases, and 7 bases had no gene match. The CDR3 is made up of 13 amino acids. The CDR3 spells CSVKSGGLNEQFF. In nucleotides, the CDR3 is TGCAGCGTTAAGTCAGGGGGCTTAAATGAGCAGTTCTTC.

This clonotype appeared a few times. This chain links TRBV20-1 with TRBJ2-1; D ambiguous. Germline V gives CDR1 DFQATT, CDR2 SNEGSKA (reference sequence). Trimming removed 3 bases at V and 3 bases at J, with 15 bases between. The CDR3 is made up of 15 amino acids. CDR3 in DNA: TGCAGTGCTAGTCTTGCGGATAACTACTACAATGAGCAGTTCTTC. Its translation is CSASLADNYYNEQFF.

This clonotype was seen a few times. This CDR3 is CASSRGRGSYNEQFF. CDR3 DNA sequence: TGCGCCAGCAGCCGGGGACGAGGCTCCTACAATGAGCAGTTCTTC. The chain carries TRBV5-1 and TRBJ2-1, with D perhaps assigned TRBD1 or TRBD2 (5 bases each). The germline V gene encodes CDR1 SGHRS and CDR2 YFSETQ. The CDR3 spans 15 residues. V was shortened by 4 bases and J by 0 bases, with 11 bases between the two germline ends.

The sample holds a few counts of this clonotype. This rearrangement joins TRBV7-7 to TRBJ2-1, with a possible D match to TRBD2 (5 bases). Germline lookup yields CDR1 SSHAT and CDR2 FNYEAQ (reference sequence). Trimming took 5 bases from V and 7 from J, leaving 21 bases between them. The CDR3 length is 16 residues. Here the CDR3 reads CASSPSLGNRVNEQFF. CDR3 bases: TGTGCCAGCAGCCCAAGTCTCGGGAACAGAGTGAATGAGCAGTTCTTC.

The chain recombines TRBV12-3 or TRBV12-4 with TRBJ2-2, with D possibly TRBD1 on 5 matching bases. The CDR3 is 14 residues long. With 2 bases removed from V and 3 bases from J, the gap between germline ends came to 7 bases. CDR3 region: CASSLRRDTGELFF. Here the CDR3 DNA reads TGTGCCAGCAGTTTACGCAGGGACACCGGGGAGCTGTTTTTT.

This rearrangement joins TRBV24-1 to TRBJ2-5; D not certain. CDR1 and CDR2 from the germline V gene are KGHDR and SFDVKD. The V end lost 3 bases, the J end lost 7 bases, and 11 bases lay between the germline ends. This CDR3 contains 13 residues. The CDR3 DNA reads as TGTGCCACCAGTGATGCGACTTTTGCGACCCAGTACTTC. It specifies CATSDATFATQYF.

This chain uses TRBV29-1 with TRBJ2-6; the D gene is possibly TRBD2 (5 bases). Trimming left V 6 bases short and J 0 bases short, with 12 bases between. Germline V gene lookup returns CDR1 SQVTM and CDR2 ANQGSEA. There are 15 residues in the CDR3. The CDR3 region is CSVGLEFSGANVLTF. The CDR3 DNA reads TGCAGCGTAGGACTCGAATTCTCTGGGGCCAACGTCCTGACTTTC.

This clonotype has just a few counts. The rearrangement uses TRBV7-9 and TRBJ2-1, with TRBD2 matching 8 bases. This CDR3 is 15 amino acids long. Looked up from germline, CDR1 is SEHNR and CDR2 is FQNEAQ (reference sequence). V lost 6 bases, J lost 8 bases, and 12 bases stayed unmatched. For the CDR3, the DNA is TGTGCCAGCAGTGTGGGAACTAGCGGCATCCATGAGCAGTTCTTC. Protein product: CASSVGTSGIHEQFF.

Many counts were recorded for this clonotype. The chain carries TRBV7-9 and TRBJ2-2; D is undetermined. The CDR3 loop spans 13 amino acids. V was shortened by 6 bases and J by 1 base, with 6 bases between the two germline ends. CDR1 is SEHNR and CDR2 is FQNEAQ in the germline V gene (reference sequence). The CDR3 DNA is TGTGCCAGCAGACTCATGAACACCGGGGAGCTGTTTTTT. It is translated as CASRLMNTGELFF.

The sample holds many counts of this clonotype. This chain connects TRBV10-3 to TRBJ2-5; 7 nucleotides align to TRBD1. From germline, CDR1 is ENHRY and CDR2 SYGVKD. The CDR3 has 14 residues. V shed 3 bases, J shed 3 bases, and the junction held 4 bases outside the gene matches. CDR3 protein: CAISDSDREETQYF. The CDR3 DNA sequence: TGTGCCATCAGTGATTCCGACAGGGAAGAGACCCAGTACTTC.

The chain carries TRBV4-1 and TRBJ2-5; the match to TRBD1 covers 7 bases. CDR1 MGHRA and CDR2 YSYEKL come from the germline V gene. The CDR3 consists of 15 residues. V shed 3 bases and J 1 base; nucleotides not matched to a gene: 5. CDR3: CASSQPGQLQETQYF. The CDR3 DNA is TGCGCCAGCAGCCAGCCGGGACAGCTCCAAGAGACCCAGTACTTC.

Only a few counts were recorded for this clonotype. V is TRBV5-1 and J is TRBJ2-6; the match to TRBD1 covers 9 bases. Trimming removed 5 bases from V and 4 bases from J; junction bases left unmatched: 10. The CDR3 extends over 17 amino acids. CDR1 and CDR2 (germline): SGHRS, YFSETQ. The CDR3 DNA is TGCGCCAGCAGGGTTCCGGGACAGGGTTCAGGGGCCAACGTCCTGACTTTC. Translating it yields CASRVPGQGSGANVLTF. Drawing the rest from reference TRBV5-1 and TRBJ2-6, the complete variable domain is KAGVTQTPRYLIKTRGQQVTLSCSPISGHRSVSWYQQTPGQGLQFLFEYFSETQRNKGNFPGRFSGRQFSNSRSEMNVSTLELGDSALYLCASRVPGQGSGANVLTFGAGSRLTVL.

This clonotype has more than one count but fewer than ten. This chain uses TRBV6-5 with TRBJ2-7, with 9 bases fitting TRBD1. The CDR3 has 13 residues. V shed 5 bases, J shed 5 bases, and the junction held 4 bases outside the gene matches. Germline V lookup: CDR1 MNHEY, CDR2 SVGAGI. CDR3 nucleotide sequence: TGTGCCAGCAGTCCCCGGGACAGGGACGAGCAGTACGTC. Its translation: CASSPRDRDEQYV.

This clonotype showed up just a few times. This chain uses TRBV5-1 with TRBJ2-3; unclear D gene. CDR1 and CDR2 (germline): SGHRS, YFSETQ. V gave up 2 bases and J gave up 3 bases, with 13 bases separating them. The CDR3 runs 15 residues. DNA for the CDR3: TGCGCCAGCAGCTTTGCCAGAGCAGCGACAGATACGCAGTATTTT. It yields the protein CASSFARAATDTQYF. Variable domain in full (rest from reference TRBV5-1 and TRBJ2-3): KAGVTQTPRYLIKTRGQQVTLSCSPISGHRSVSWYQQTPGQGLQFLFEYFSETQRNKGNFPGRFSGRQFSNSRSEMNVSTLELGDSALYLCASSFARAATDTQYFGPGTRLTVL.

This clonotype was found many times. The chain couples TRBV5-1 to TRBJ1-6, with 7 bases lining up with TRBD1. The CDR3 runs 15 residues. After removal of 5 bases from V and 5 bases from J, the junction contained 7 bases not matched to a gene. Germline values: CDR1 SGHRS, CDR2 YFSETQ. CDR3 sequence (DNA): TGCGCCAGCAGTACAGTGGGACAGAATAATTCACCCCTCCACTTT. Translating it yields CASSTVGQNNSPLHF.

This clonotype was detected a few times. This chain connects TRBV12-3 or TRBV12-4 to TRBJ1-4; TRBD1 matches 8 bases. After removal of 5 bases from V and 0 bases from J, the junction contained 11 bases not matched to a gene. The CDR3 spans 18 residues. CDR3 sequence: CASSPGQGGYATNEKLFF. The CDR3 nucleotides read TGTGCCAGCAGTCCTGGACAGGGCGGATACGCAACTAATGAAAAACTGTTTTTT.

J is TRBJ1-5 and V is TRBV20-1; tentative D call: TRBD1 (5 bases). V dropped 5 bases and J dropped 4 bases, with 12 bases sitting between them. The CDR3 covers 13 residues. Per germline, CDR1 DFQATT and CDR2 SNEGSKA (reference sequence). DNA of the CDR3: TGCAGTGCTCCCCCCCAGGGAAATCAGCCCCAGCATTTT. Amino acids: CSAPPQGNQPQHF.

The sample holds a few counts of this clonotype. The rearrangement links TRBV5-1 to TRBJ2-3; the match to TRBD1 covers 8 bases. V was pared by 0 bases and J by 3 bases, with 3 bases of the junction left unmatched. Germline-derived CDR1 and CDR2 are SGHRS and YFSETQ. The CDR3 is made up of 15 amino acids. In nucleotides, the CDR3 is TGCGCCAGCAGCTTGGTGAGACAGGGGACAGATACGCAGTATTTT. Translation: CASSLVRQGTDTQYF.